A selection of T cell receptor beta chains follows, all from one sample in a study of blood T cells in healthy people across ages. One entry per CDR3 protein results from TCRdb running MiXCR on the 5' RACE reads. The data contain 540,000 or so distinct CDR3 sequences, around 24% of them singletons. This sample also belongs to another study, concerning T cells of mothers and their children.

The sequenced sample was blood. The receptors come from a boy aged 10-17 years in good health. Both conserved end residues are part of each CDR3. The order of the fields is D gene, V gene, clone size, J gene, CDR3 DNA, CDR3 protein. D genes are given only for firm matches. Size values are once, few and many counts, or a class for expanded clones, and some rows have none.

>.|TRBV5-1|many|TRBJ2-5
TGCGCCAGCAGCTCTGACGGGGTAACTCAAGAGACCCAGTACTTC
CASSSDGVTQETQYF
>TRBD2|TRBV6-2/TRBV6-3|.|TRBJ2-7
TGTGCCAGCAGTTATTTGGGACTAGCGACCTACGAGCAGTACTTC
CASSYLGLATYEQYF
>TRBD1|TRBV20-1|many|TRBJ2-5
TGCAGTGCTTTCCGGACAGGAACACAAGAGACCCAGTACTTC
CSAFRTGTQETQYF
>.|TRBV7-2|.|TRBJ2-7
TGTGCCAGCAGCTCCTATCGGGCCGATCGGGACGAGCAGTACTTC
CASSSYRADRDEQYF
>.|TRBV12-3/TRBV12-4|few|TRBJ2-7
TGTGCCAGCAGGGGGCTTCGGTCCTACGAGCAGTACTTC
CASRGLRSYEQYF
>.|TRBV6-1|.|TRBJ1-5
TGTGCCAGCAGGGACGGGGCCGATGAGCCCCAGCATTTT
CASRDGADEPQHF
>TRBD1|TRBV20-1|many|TRBJ2-4
TGCAGTGCTAGAGATGTTTCGACAGGGCAGGACATTCAGTACTTC
CSARDVSTGQDIQYF
>TRBD1|TRBV7-9|.|TRBJ1-5
TGTGCCAGCAGCTTAGAAGCAGGGGGCGGTCAGCCCCAGCATTTT
CASSLEAGGGQPQHF
>.|TRBV19|few|TRBJ2-1
TGTGCCAGTAGTATTCGCCAGCAGAATGAGCAGTTCTTC
CASSIRQQNEQFF
>.|TRBV20-1|.|TRBJ2-5
TGCAGTGCTAGACCTCCCCTGACAAAAGGGACCCAGTACTTC
CSARPPLTKGTQYF
>.|TRBV28|.|TRBJ2-5
TGTGCCGGCAGTTTACCCGGGGGCAAAGAGACCCAGTACTTC
CAGSLPGGKETQYF
>.|TRBV4-3|few|TRBJ1-2
TGCGCCAGCGGCATACGGTCCGGGACGTTAAGGCCTAACTATGGCTACACCTTC
CASGIRSGTLRPNYGYTF
>.|TRBV9|.|TRBJ2-5
TGTGCCAGCAGCGTATCTACAGGGCAAGAGACCCAGTACTTC
CASSVSTGQETQYF
>.|TRBV12-3/TRBV12-4|.|TRBJ2-7
TGTGCCAGCACCAGCCGGGGACTTCTAAACTACTACGAGCAGTACTTC
CASTSRGLLNYYEQYF
>TRBD1|TRBV28|many|TRBJ1-1
TGTGCCAGCAGTGGGGACAGGAGAATCCCTGAAGCTTTCTTT
CASSGDRRIPEAFF